Each of the 26 T cell receptor beta chains below was sequenced from the same sample in a study of T cell repertoires in cytomegalovirus infection (dated by TCRdb to about 2019). This sample was sequenced with an Illumina HiSeq 1500. TCRdb reworked the public reads: Q25 trimming with fastp, MiXCR clone assembly, productive beta chains retained. Identical CDR3 proteins give one entry, which carries the most common genes and DNA. For this sample there are roughly 240,000 distinct CDR3 sequences; 5% to 8.5% appear just once. The ten largest make up around 6% of the sample. Sequencing was performed on PBMCs. Every receptor here comes from a human donor in good health (CMV status not recorded). Some clones in this sample may be carry-over from other donors' samples.

Ten or more counts support this clonotype. The chain combines TRBV28 with TRBJ2-1; 9 nucleotides align to TRBD2. The germline CDR1 and CDR2 sequences are MDHEN and SYDVKM. Trimming at V came to 3 bases and at J to 7 bases, leaving 13 bases not matched to a gene. This CDR3 has 17 residues. CDR3: CASSFILGRGGNNEQFF. Here the CDR3 DNA reads TGTGCCAGCAGTTTTATCCTAGGGCGGGGGGGCAATAATGAGCAGTTCTTC.

This clonotype came up many times. The V and J genes are TRBV2 and TRBJ2-4, with D possibly called TRBD1 or TRBD2 (5 bases each). Trimming took off 6 bases at V and 8 bases at J, with 20 bases between the two ends. This CDR3 contains 15 residues. Germline V gives CDR1 SNHLY, CDR2 FYNNEI. The CDR3 region is CASSPFQGPRDIQYF. For the CDR3, the DNA is TGTGCCAGCAGCCCCTTTCAGGGACCACGGGACATTCAGTACTTC.

This clonotype was counted a few times. The CDR3 coding sequence is TGTGCCAGCAGCTTTGTTGGGGAAAATGAGCAGTTCTTC. Its protein is CASSFVGENEQFF. This chain connects TRBV7-7 to TRBJ2-1; no definite D call. V was cut by 3 bases and J by 7 bases, with 10 bases left in between. The CDR3 has 13 amino acids. From germline, CDR1 is SSHAT and CDR2 FNYEAQ (reference sequence).

As concerns this clonotype: A much larger clone lies one base from this, so it may be a read error. The chain joins TRBV20-1 to TRBJ2-5; D is uncertain. The length of the CDR3 is 11 residues. Looked up from germline, CDR1 is DFQATT and CDR2 is SNEGSKA (reference sequence). The CDR3 reads CSARDREPQYF. CDR3 bases: TGCAGTGCTAGAGATCGAGAGCCCCAGTACTTC.

The table lists this clonotype with a few counts. The rearrangement uses TRBV20-1 and TRBJ2-1, with a tentative D call TRBD2 (5 bases). The ends were cut back, 3 bases at V and 4 bases at J, with 13 bases in the middle. Germline lookup yields CDR1 DFQATT and CDR2 SNEGSKA (reference sequence). CDR3 length equals 14 residues. Here the CDR3 reads CSARASGYYNEQFF. As DNA, the CDR3 is TGCAGTGCTAGGGCGAGCGGCTATTACAATGAGCAGTTCTTC.

This sequence joins TRBV6-5 and TRBJ2-1; D could derive from TRBD1 or TRBD2 (6 bases each). CDR1 MNHEY and CDR2 SVGAGI come from the germline V gene. CDR3 length: 14 residues. V was shortened by 5 bases and J by 5 bases, with 13 bases between the two germline ends. CDR3 amino acids: CASSKDRTNNEQFF. CDR3 nucleotides: TGTGCCAGCAGTAAAGACAGGACTAACAATGAGCAGTTCTTC.

This clonotype was observed at least ten times. V is TRBV6-5 and J is TRBJ1-1; no clear D gene. V was trimmed by 5 bases and J by 6 bases, leaving 16 bases between them. From germline, CDR1 is MNHEY and CDR2 SVGAGI. The CDR3 is 14 amino acids. The CDR3 DNA follows: TGTGCCAGCAGTCCATCCCGACTAGGATCTGAAGCTTTCTTT. Its translation: CASSPSRLGSEAFF.

This clonotype has only a few counts. The V call is TRBV28, the J call TRBJ2-7; 8 nucleotides agree with TRBD1. Trimming at V came to 11 bases and at J to 3 bases, leaving 12 bases not matched to a gene. CDR3 length equals 14 residues. Germline V gives CDR1 MDHEN, CDR2 SYDVKM. The CDR3 here is CAVKTPGGSYEQYF. CDR3 sequence (DNA): TGTGCCGTTAAAACTCCAGGGGGCAGCTACGAGCAGTACTTC.

This clonotype has at least ten counts. This rearrangement joins TRBV6-2 or TRBV6-3 to TRBJ1-5; 8 bases map to TRBD1. This CDR3 is 18 amino acids long. Germline assignment: CDR1 MNHEY and CDR2 SVGEGT. Unmatched junction bases numbered 12, after V lost 2 bases and J lost 3 bases. CDR3 coding DNA: TGTGCCAGCAGTTACGTCGTACAGGGGGACTCTGCCAATCAGCCCCAGCATTTT. Its translation: CASSYVVQGDSANQPQHF.

This clonotype was counted many times. The rearrangement links TRBV7-2 to TRBJ1-1; D gene unclear. The V end lost 4 bases, the J end lost 3 bases, and 9 bases lay between the germline ends. Germline CDR1 reads SGHTA; CDR2 reads FQGNSA. The CDR3 is 13 residues long. The CDR3, as DNA: TGTGCCAGCAGCTCGGACTCAGACACTGAAGCTTTCTTT. It translates to CASSSDSDTEAFF.

This clonotype was seen a few times. This chain joins TRBV20-1 and TRBJ1-5; D call uncertain. From germline, CDR1 is DFQATT and CDR2 SNEGSKA (reference sequence). CDR3 length: 14 residues. Trimming removed 3 bases from V and 5 bases from J, with 14 bases in between. The CDR3 DNA reads as TGCAGTGCTAGTAGCCCGCTCCCTTATCAGCCCCAGCATTTT. Residues: CSASSPLPYQPQHF.

This clonotype came up many times. The rearrangement joins TRBV5-1 to TRBJ2-7; D gene ambiguous. The CDR3 runs to 15 residues. Germline V gives CDR1 SGHRS, CDR2 YFSETQ. V shed 0 bases and J shed 0 bases, with 10 bases lying between them. The CDR3 DNA reads TGCGCCAGCAGCTTGGTGGGCGGAAACTCCTACGAGCAGTACTTC. This translates into CASSLVGGNSYEQYF. Based on the CDR3 plus reference TRBV5-1 and TRBJ2-7, the full variable domain is KAGVTQTPRYLIKTRGQQVTLSCSPISGHRSVSWYQQTPGQGLQFLFEYFSETQRNKGNFPGRFSGRQFSNSRSEMNVSTLELGDSALYLCASSLVGGNSYEQYFGPGTRLTVT.

This clonotype was detected ten times or more. The genes are TRBV28 and TRBJ1-1; 8 nucleotides match TRBD1. V shed 4 bases, J shed 4 bases, and the junction held 2 bases outside the gene matches. The CDR3 covers 13 residues. Germline-derived CDR1 and CDR2 are MDHEN and SYDVKM. The CDR3 loop is CASSYTGGTEAFF. The DNA for the CDR3 is TGTGCCAGCAGTTATACAGGGGGCACTGAAGCTTTCTTT.

This clonotype was seen more than once but under ten times. This sequence joins TRBV19 and TRBJ2-1, with 7 bases aligning to TRBD2. V shed 3 bases, J shed 4 bases, and the junction held 3 bases outside the gene matches. Germline CDR1 reads LNHDA; CDR2 reads SQIVND (reference sequence). This CDR3 is 14 amino acids long. The CDR3 is CASSMSSGYNEQFF. The CDR3 DNA reads TGTGCCAGTAGTATGTCTAGCGGTTACAATGAGCAGTTCTTC.

This clonotype was seen many times. The chain joins TRBV29-1 to TRBJ2-7; TRBD1 matches 7 bases. CDR1 SQVTM and CDR2 ANQGSEA come from the germline V gene. With V trimmed by 7 bases and J by 0 bases, 6 bases remained unmatched. This CDR3 has 13 residues. The CDR3 coding sequence is TGCAGCGCTGCTTCAGGGGGCTCCTACGAGCAGTACTTC. This translates into CSAASGGSYEQYF.

There are many counts of this clonotype. The chain couples TRBV7-9 to TRBJ2-3; possible D gene TRBD1, 6 bases. The CDR3 has 14 residues. Trimming removed 5 bases at V and 0 bases at J, with 9 bases between. Germline lookup yields CDR1 SEHNR and CDR2 FQNEAQ (reference sequence). The CDR3 here is CASSRRGSTDTQYF. CDR3 DNA sequence: TGTGCCAGCAGCCGCAGGGGTAGCACAGATACGCAGTATTTT.

This clonotype was seen many times. The chain carries TRBV7-2 and TRBJ2-6; D possibly corresponds to TRBD1 (5 bases). With 5 bases removed from V and 1 base from J, the gap between germline ends came to 15 bases. CDR1 is SGHTA and CDR2 is FQGNSA in the germline V gene. The CDR3 contains 17 residues. The CDR3 reads CASSHTGRGSGANVLTF. CDR3 bases: TGTGCCAGCAGCCACACCGGTAGGGGATCTGGGGCCAACGTCCTGACTTTC.

This clonotype showed up many times. V and J are TRBV14 and TRBJ1-2; possible D gene TRBD1, 6 bases. V was pared by 8 bases and J by 8 bases, with 18 bases between. The CDR3 has 13 amino acids. Looked up from germline, CDR1 is SGHDN and CDR2 is FVKESK. The CDR3 DNA sequence: TGTGCCAGCTCTTACCAACAGGGCTTCGGCTACACCTTC. Translated, it gives CASSYQQGFGYTF.

Only one count was recorded for this clonotype. The J gene is TRBJ2-7, the V gene TRBV7-8; 8 bases are a match to TRBD2. The CDR3 loop spans 15 amino acids. Germline values: CDR1 SGHVS, CDR2 FQNEAQ. J lost 1 base, V lost 5 bases, and 7 bases had no gene match. The CDR3 DNA follows: TGTGCCAGCAGCCTACTAGCGGATCTATCCTACGAGCAGTACTTC. It codes for CASSLLADLSYEQYF. Full variable domain (outside the CDR3, taken from reference TRBV7-8 and TRBJ2-7): GAGVSQSPRYKVAKRGQDVALRCDPISGHVSLFWYQQALGQGPEFLTYFQNEAQLDKSGLPSDRFFAERPEGSVSTLKIQRTQQEDSAVYLCASSLLADLSYEQYFGPGTRLTVT.

This clonotype appeared many times. This chain links TRBV5-6 with TRBJ2-7; TRBD2 aligns across 8 bases. Germline lookup yields CDR1 SGHDT and CDR2 YYEEEE. The CDR3 has 15 residues. With 1 base clipped from V and 0 bases from J, the junction kept 3 bases outside the gene matches. The CDR3 region is CASSLTGGPSYEQYF. The CDR3 bases are TGTGCCAGCAGCTTGACGGGGGGGCCCTCCTACGAGCAGTACTTC.

This clonotype was observed many times. The rearrangement links TRBV12-3 or TRBV12-4 to TRBJ1-2; D is uncertain. This CDR3 is 13 amino acids long. V lost 3 bases and J lost 8, with 13 bases in between. CDR3 DNA: TGTGCCAGCAGTTTTGAAGGAGCGGTCGGCTACACCTTC. Translated, it gives CASSFEGAVGYTF.

Ten or more counts support this clonotype. The CDR3 region has the DNA TGCAGTGCTACCGGACAGGGGGTTAATGAGCAGTACTTC. Protein sequence: CSATGQGVNEQYF. The genes are TRBV20-1 and TRBJ2-7, with 10 bases that match TRBD1. After removal of 4 bases from V and 7 bases from J, the junction contained 7 bases not matched to a gene. CDR3 length equals 13 residues. Germline CDR1 and CDR2: DFQATT and SNEGSKA (reference sequence).

This clonotype has more than one count but fewer than ten. This chain joins TRBV30 and TRBJ1-3; D call uncertain. V was shortened by 0 bases and J by 0 bases, with 12 bases between the two germline ends. The CDR3 is made up of 16 amino acids. From germline, CDR1 is GTSNPN and CDR2 SVGIG (reference sequence). CDR3 amino acids: CAWSVYATYSGNTIYF. CDR3 in DNA: TGTGCCTGGAGTGTATATGCTACCTACTCTGGAAACACCATATATTTT.

In its sample, this clonotype was seen a few times. The chain carries TRBV29-1 and TRBJ2-3; D perhaps matches TRBD1 (6 bases). The CDR3 runs 14 residues. Trimming pared 4 bases from V and 4 bases from J, leaving 15 bases between. Germline-derived CDR1 and CDR2 are SQVTM and ANQGSEA. The CDR3 here is CSVGLGATPDTQYF. The CDR3 DNA reads as TGCAGCGTTGGACTGGGGGCAACCCCAGATACGCAGTATTTT.

This clonotype was seen ten or more times. This CDR3 is CASSLLAFGTASYNEQFF. In DNA, the CDR3 is TGTGCCAGCAGTTTATTGGCTTTCGGGACAGCCTCCTACAATGAGCAGTTCTTC. The chain is built from TRBV28 and TRBJ2-1, with 7 bases lining up with TRBD1. The CDR3 has 18 amino acids. Germline V lookup: CDR1 MDHEN, CDR2 SYDVKM. V lost 1 base to trimming and J lost 0 bases; unmatched junction nucleotides: 9.

This clonotype was observed many times. The chain combines TRBV7-9 with TRBJ2-5; TRBD1 agrees at 8 bases. The V segment lost 8 bases and the J segment 1 base; nucleotides outside the gene matches: 9. The CDR3 length is 15 residues. Germline-derived CDR1 and CDR2 are SEHNR and FQNEAQ (reference sequence). This chain's CDR3 is CASATGGMSQETQYF. In DNA form, the CDR3 reads TGTGCCAGCGCTACAGGGGGGATGTCCCAAGAGACCCAGTACTTC.